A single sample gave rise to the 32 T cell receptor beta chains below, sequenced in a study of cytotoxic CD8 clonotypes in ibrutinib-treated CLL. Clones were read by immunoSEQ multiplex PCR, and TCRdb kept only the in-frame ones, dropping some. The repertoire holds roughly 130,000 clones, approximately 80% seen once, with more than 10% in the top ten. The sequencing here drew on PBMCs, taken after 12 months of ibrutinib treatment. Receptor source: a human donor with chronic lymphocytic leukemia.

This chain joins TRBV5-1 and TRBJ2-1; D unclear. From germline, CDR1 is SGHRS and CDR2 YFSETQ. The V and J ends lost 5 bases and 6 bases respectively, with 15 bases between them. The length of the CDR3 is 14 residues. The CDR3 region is CASRWSDRPNEQFF. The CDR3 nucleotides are TGCGCCAGCAGGTGGTCAGATCGACCCAATGAGCAGTTCTTC.

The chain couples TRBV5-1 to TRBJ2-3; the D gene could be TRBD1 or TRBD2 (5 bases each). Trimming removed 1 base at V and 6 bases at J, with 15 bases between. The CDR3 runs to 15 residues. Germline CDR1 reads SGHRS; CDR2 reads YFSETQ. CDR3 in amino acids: CASSLTGPGRDTQYF. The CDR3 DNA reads TGCGCCAGCAGCTTGACGGGGCCCGGCCGCGATACGCAGTATTTT.

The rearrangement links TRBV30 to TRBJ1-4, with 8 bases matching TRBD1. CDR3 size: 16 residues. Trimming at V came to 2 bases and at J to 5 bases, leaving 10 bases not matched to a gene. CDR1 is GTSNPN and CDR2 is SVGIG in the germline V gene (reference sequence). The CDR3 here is CAWSTYRGRANEKLFF. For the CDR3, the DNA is TGTGCCTGGAGTACGTACAGGGGGAGGGCCAATGAAAAACTGTTTTTT.

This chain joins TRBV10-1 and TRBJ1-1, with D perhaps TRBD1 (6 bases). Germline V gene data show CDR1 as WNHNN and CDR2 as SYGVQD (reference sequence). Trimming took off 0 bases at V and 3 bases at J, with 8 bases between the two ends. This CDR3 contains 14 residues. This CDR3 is CASSESQGYTEAFF. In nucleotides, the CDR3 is TGCGCCAGCAGTGAGTCTCAGGGGTACACTGAAGCTTTCTTT.

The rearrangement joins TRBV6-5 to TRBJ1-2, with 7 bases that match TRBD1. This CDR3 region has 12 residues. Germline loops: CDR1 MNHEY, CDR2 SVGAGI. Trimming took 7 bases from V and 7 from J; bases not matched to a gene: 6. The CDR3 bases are TGTGCCAGCACCAGGGGGGTCGGTGGCTACACCTTC. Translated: CASTRGVGGYTF.

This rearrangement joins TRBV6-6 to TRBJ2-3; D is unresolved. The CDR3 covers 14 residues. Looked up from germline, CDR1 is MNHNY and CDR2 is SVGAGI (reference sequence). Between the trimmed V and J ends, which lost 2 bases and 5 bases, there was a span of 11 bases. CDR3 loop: CASSYHSSLDTQYF. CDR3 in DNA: TGTGCCAGCAGTTACCATTCGTCACTAGATACGCAGTATTTT.

CDR3 bases: TGTGCCAGCCTACCGGGGCAGCACAATCAGCCCCAGCATTTT. Translated: CASLPGQHNQPQHF. The chain uses TRBV6-6 and TRBJ1-5; the D gene is possibly TRBD1 (5 bases). V lost 8 bases and J lost 3, with 14 bases in between. Germline values: CDR1 MNHNY, CDR2 SVGAGI (reference sequence). This CDR3 contains 14 residues.

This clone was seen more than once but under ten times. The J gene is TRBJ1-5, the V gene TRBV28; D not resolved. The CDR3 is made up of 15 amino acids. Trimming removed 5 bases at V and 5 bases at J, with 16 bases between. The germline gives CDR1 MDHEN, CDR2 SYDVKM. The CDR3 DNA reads TGTGCCAGCAGTCCCCCCGGGGTTAGGTATCAGCCCCAGCATTTT. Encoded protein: CASSPPGVRYQPQHF.

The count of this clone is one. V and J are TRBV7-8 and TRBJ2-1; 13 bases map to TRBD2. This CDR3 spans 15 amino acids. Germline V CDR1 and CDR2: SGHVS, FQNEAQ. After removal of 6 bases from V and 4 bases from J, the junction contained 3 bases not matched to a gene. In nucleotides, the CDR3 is TGTGCCAGCAGTTTACTAGCGGGAGGGTACAATGAGCAGTTCTTC. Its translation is CASSLLAGGYNEQFF.

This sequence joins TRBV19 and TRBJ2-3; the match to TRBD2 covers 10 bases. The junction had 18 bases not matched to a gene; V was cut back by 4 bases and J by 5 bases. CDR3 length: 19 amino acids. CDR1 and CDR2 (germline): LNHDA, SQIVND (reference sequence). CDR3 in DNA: TGTGCCAGTAGTAGACAGCTTGGGGTGAGCGGGAGGGCCGGAGATACGCAGTATTTT. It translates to CASSRQLGVSGRAGDTQYF.

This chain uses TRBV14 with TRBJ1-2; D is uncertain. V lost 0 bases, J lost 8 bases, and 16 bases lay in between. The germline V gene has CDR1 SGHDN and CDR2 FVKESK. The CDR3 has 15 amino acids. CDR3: CASSQDPRTFYGYTF. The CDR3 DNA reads TGTGCCAGCAGCCAAGATCCACGTACTTTCTACGGCTACACCTTC.

The DNA for the CDR3 is TGTGCCAGCAGTCACAGGGAATATGGCAATCAGCCCCAGCATTTT. As protein: CASSHREYGNQPQHF. The chain carries TRBV6-1 and TRBJ1-5, with a tentative D call TRBD1 (6 bases). The CDR3 totals 15 residues. The germline V gene has CDR1 MNHNS and CDR2 SASEGT. V dropped 5 bases and J dropped 2 bases, with 13 bases sitting between them.

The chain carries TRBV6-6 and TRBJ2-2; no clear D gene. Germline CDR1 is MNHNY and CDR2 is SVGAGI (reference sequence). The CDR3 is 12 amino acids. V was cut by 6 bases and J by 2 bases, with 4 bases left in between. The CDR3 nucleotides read TGTGCCAGCAGGACTAACACCGGGGAGCTGTTTTTT. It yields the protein CASRTNTGELFF.

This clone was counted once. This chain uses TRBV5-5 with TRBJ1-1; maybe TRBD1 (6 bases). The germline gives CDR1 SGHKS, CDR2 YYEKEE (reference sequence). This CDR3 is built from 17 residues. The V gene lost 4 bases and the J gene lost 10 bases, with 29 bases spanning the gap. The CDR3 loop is CASSPGGSRGAYFRAFF. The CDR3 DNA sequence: TGTGCCAGCAGCCCCGGCGGGTCGCGGGGGGCGTACTTTCGAGCTTTCTTT. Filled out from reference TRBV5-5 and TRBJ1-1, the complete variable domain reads DAGVTQSPTHLIKTRGQQVTLRCSPISGHKSVSWYQQVLGQGPQFIFQYYEKEERGRGNFPDRFSARQFPNYSSELNVNALLLGDSALYLCASSPGGSRGAYFRAFFGQGTRLTVV.

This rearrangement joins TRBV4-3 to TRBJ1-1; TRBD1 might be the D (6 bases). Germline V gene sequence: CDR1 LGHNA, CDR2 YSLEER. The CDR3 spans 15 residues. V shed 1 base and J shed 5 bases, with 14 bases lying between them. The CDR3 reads CASSQVPGARTEAFF. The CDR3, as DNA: TGCGCCAGCAGCCAAGTTCCGGGGGCGAGGACTGAAGCTTTCTTT.

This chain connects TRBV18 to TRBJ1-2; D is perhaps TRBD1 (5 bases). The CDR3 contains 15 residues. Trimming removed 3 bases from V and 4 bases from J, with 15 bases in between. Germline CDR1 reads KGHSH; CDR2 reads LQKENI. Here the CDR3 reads CASSPNMGEFYGYTF. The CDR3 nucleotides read TGTGCCAGCTCACCGAACATGGGGGAATTCTATGGCTACACCTTC. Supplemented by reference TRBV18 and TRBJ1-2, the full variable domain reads NAGVMQNPRHLVRRRGQEARLRCSPMKGHSHVYWYRQLPEEGLKFMVYLQKENIIDESGMPKERFSAEFPKEGPSILRIQQVVRGDSAAYFCASSPNMGEFYGYTFGSGTRLTVV.

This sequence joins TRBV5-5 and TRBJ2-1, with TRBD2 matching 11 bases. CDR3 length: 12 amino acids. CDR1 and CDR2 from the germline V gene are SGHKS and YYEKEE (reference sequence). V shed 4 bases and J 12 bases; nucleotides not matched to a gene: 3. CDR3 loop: CASSTGTSGQFF. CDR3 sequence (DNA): TGTGCCAGCAGCACCGGGACTAGCGGGCAGTTCTTC.

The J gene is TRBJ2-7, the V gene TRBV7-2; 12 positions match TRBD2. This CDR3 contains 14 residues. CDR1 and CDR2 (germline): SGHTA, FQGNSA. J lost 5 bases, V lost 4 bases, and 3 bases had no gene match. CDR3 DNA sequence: TGTGCCAGCAGCTGGACTAGCGGGAAGGACGAGCAGTACTTC. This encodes CASSWTSGKDEQYF.

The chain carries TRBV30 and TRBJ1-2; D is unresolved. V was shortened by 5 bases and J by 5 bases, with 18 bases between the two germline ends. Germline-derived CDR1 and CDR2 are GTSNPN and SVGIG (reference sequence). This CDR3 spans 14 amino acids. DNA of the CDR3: TGTGCCTGGTCGTTTGAGCCGTTTAGGTATGGCTACACCTTC. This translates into CAWSFEPFRYGYTF.

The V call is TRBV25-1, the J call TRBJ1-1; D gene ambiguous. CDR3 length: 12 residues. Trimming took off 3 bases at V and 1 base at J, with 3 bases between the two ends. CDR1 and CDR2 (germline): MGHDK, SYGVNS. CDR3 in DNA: TGTGCCAGCAGTGAGGGGAACACTGAAGCTTTCTTT. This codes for CASSEGNTEAFF. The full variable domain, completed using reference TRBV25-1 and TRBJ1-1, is EADIYQTPRYLVIGTGKKITLECSQTMGHDKMYWYQQDPGMELHLIHYSYGVNSTEKGDLSSESTVSRIRTEHFPLTLESARPSHTSQYLCASSEGNTEAFFGQGTRLTVV.

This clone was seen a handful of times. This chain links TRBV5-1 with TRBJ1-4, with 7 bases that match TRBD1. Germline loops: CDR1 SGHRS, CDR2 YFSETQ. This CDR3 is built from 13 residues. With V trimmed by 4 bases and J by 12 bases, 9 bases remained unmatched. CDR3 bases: TGCGCCAGCAGCGCCACGCATACAGGGGAACTGTTTTTT. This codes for CASSATHTGELFF.

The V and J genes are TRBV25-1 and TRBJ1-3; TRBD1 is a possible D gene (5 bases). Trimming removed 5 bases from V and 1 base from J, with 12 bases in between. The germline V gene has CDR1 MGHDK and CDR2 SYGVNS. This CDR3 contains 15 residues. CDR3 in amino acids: CASSPTGGSGNTIYF. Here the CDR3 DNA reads TGTGCCAGCAGTCCGACCGGGGGATCTGGAAACACCATATATTTT.

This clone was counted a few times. This chain's CDR3 is CASSLRLAGNNEQFF. CDR3 in DNA: TGTGCCAGCAGCTTACGTCTAGCGGGGAACAATGAGCAGTTCTTC. The chain carries TRBV7-3 and TRBJ2-1, with 9 bases lining up with TRBD2. Germline V gene sequence: CDR1 SGHTA, CDR2 FQGTGA. This CDR3 region has 15 residues. V shed 2 bases and J 5 bases; nucleotides not matched to a gene: 4.

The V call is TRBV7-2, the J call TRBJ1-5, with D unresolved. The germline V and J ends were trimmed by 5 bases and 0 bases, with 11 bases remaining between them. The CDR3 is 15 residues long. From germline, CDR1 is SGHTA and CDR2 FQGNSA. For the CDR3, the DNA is TGTGCCAGCAGCCTAAGCGGTGGTAGCAATCAGCCCCAGCATTTT. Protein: CASSLSGGSNQPQHF.

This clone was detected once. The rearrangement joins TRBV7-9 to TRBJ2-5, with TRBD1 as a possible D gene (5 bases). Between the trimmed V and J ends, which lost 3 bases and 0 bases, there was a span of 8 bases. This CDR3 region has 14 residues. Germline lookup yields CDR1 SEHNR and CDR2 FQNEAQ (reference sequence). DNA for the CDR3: TGTGCCAGCAGCTTGATAGGGGACCAAGAGACCCAGTACTTC. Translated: CASSLIGDQETQYF.

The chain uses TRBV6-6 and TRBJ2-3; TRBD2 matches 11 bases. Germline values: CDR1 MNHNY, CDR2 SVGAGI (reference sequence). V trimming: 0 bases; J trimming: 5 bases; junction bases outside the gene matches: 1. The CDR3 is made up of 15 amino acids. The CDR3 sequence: CASSYSGTSGDTQYF. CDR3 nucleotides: TGTGCCAGCAGTTACTCCGGGACTAGCGGAGATACGCAGTATTTT.

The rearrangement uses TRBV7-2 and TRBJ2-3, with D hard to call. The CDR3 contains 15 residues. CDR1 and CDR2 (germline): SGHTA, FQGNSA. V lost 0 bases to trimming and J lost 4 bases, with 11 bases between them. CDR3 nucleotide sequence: TGTGCCAGCAGCTTAGCCACAGCCTACCCAGATACGCAGTATTTT. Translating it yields CASSLATAYPDTQYF.

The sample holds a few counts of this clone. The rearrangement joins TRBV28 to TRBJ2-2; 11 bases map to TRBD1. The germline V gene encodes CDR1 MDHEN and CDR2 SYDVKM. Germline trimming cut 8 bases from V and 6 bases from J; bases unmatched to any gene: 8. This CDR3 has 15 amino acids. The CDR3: CASQTRTGGSGELFF. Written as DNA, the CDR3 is TGTGCCAGCCAAACGCGGACAGGGGGCTCCGGGGAGCTGTTTTTT. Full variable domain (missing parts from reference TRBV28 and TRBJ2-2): DVKVTQSSRYLVKRTGEKVFLECVQDMDHENMFWYRQDPGLGLRLIYFSYDVKMKEKGDIPEGYSVSREKKERFSLILESASTNQTSMYLCASQTRTGGSGELFFGEGSRLTVL.

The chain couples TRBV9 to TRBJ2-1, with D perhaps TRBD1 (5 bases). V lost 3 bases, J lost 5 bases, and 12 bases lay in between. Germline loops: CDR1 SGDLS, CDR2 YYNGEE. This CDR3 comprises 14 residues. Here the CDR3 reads CASSAQAHDNEQFF. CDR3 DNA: TGTGCCAGCAGCGCACAGGCACATGACAATGAGCAGTTCTTC. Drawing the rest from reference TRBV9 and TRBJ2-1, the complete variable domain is DSGVTQTPKHLITATGQRVTLRCSPRSGDLSVYWYQQSLDQGLQFLIQYYNGEERAKGNILERFSAQQFPDLHSELNLSSLELGDSALYFCASSAQAHDNEQFFGPGTRLTVL.

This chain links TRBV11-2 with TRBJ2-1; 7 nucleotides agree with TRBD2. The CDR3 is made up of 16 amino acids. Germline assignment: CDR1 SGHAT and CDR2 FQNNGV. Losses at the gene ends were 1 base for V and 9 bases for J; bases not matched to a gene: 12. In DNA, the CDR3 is TGTGCCAGCAGCTTAGTTCCCAGCGGGACTGAGGGTGAGCAGTTCTTC. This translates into CASSLVPSGTEGEQFF.

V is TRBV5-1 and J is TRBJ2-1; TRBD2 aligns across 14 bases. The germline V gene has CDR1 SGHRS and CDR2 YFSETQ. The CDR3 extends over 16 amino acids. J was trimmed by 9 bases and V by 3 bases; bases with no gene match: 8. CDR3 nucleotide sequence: TGCGCCAGCAGCTCCCAGGGACTAGCGGGAGCTGGTGAGCAGTTCTTC. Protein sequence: CASSSQGLAGAGEQFF.

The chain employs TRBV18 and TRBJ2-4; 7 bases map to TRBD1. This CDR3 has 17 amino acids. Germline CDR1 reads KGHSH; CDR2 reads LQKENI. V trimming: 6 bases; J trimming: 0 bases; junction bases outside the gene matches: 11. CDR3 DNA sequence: TGTGCCAGCTCCCCTAACAGGGGTCCTTTAGCCAAAAACATTCAGTACTTC. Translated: CASSPNRGPLAKNIQYF.